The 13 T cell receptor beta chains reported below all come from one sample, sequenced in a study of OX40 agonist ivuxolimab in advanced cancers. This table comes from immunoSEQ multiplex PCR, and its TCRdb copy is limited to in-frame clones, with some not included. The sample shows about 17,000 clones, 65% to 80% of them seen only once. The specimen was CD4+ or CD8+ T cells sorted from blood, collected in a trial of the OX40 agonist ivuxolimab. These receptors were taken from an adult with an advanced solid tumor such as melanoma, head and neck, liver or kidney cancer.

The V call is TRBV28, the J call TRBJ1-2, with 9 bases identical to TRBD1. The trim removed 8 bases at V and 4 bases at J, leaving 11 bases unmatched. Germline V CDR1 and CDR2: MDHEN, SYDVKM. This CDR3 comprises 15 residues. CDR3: CASGEQGAQGYGYTF. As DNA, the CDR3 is TGTGCCAGCGGGGAACAGGGGGCGCAGGGCTATGGCTACACCTTC.

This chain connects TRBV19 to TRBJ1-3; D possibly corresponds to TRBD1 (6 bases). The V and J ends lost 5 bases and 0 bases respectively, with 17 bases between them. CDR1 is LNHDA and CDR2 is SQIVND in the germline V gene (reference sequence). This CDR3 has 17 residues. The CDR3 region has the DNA TGTGCCAGTAGTCTCCGGGAGGGGGTATACTCTGGAAACACCATATATTTT. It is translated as CASSLREGVYSGNTIYF.

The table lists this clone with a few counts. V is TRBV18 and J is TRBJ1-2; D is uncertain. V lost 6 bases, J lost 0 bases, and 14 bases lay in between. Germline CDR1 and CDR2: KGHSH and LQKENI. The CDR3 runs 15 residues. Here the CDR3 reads CASSPSEEANYGYTF. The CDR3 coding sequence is TGTGCCAGCTCGCCCTCCGAAGAGGCTAACTATGGCTACACCTTC.

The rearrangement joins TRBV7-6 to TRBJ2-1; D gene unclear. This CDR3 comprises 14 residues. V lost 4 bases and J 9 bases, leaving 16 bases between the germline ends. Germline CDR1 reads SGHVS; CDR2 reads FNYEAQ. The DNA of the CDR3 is TGTGCCAGCAGCTACCAGCTTGCGAGTGGTGAGCAGTTCTTC. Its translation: CASSYQLASGEQFF.

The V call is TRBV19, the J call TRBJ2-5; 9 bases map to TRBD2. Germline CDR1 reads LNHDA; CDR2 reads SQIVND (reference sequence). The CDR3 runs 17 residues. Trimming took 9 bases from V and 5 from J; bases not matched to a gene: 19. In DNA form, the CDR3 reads TGTGCCAGCCAATCCCGCGGGGGGGATGGGCTCCGGGAGACCCAGTACTTC. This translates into CASQSRGGDGLRETQYF.

The CDR3 sequence: CASSLESVNEQFF. The CDR3 coding sequence is TGTGCCAGCAGCTTAGAGTCGGTAAATGAGCAGTTCTTC. The chain is built from TRBV7-6 and TRBJ2-1; unclear D gene. Germline V gene lookup returns CDR1 SGHVS and CDR2 FNYEAQ. The CDR3 has 13 amino acids. Trimming stripped 1 base from V and 7 bases from J, with 8 bases between.

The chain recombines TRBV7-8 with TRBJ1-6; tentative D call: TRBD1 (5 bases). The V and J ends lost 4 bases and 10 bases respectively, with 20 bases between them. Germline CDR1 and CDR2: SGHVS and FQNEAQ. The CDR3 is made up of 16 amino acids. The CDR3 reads CASSSVAQAPGSPLHF. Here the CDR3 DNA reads TGTGCCAGCAGCTCAGTAGCACAGGCCCCCGGGTCACCCCTCCACTTT.

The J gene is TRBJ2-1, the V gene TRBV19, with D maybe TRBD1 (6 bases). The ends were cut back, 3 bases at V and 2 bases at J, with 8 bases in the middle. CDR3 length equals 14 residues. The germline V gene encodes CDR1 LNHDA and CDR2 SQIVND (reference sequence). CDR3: CASSIWGPYNEQFF. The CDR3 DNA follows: TGTGCCAGTAGTATCTGGGGGCCCTACAATGAGCAGTTCTTC.

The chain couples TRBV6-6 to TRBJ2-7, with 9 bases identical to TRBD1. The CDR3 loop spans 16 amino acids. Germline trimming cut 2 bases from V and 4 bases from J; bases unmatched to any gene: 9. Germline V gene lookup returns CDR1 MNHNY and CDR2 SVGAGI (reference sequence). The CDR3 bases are TGTGCCAGCAGTTACGCGGCGGGGACAGGGTTATACGAGCAGTACTTC. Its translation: CASSYAAGTGLYEQYF.

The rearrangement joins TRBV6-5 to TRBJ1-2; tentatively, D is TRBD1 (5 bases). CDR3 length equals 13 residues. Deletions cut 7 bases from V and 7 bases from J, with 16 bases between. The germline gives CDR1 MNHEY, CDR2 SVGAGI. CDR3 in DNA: TGTGCCAGCACTAACGACGGGGGTAGTGGCTACACCTTC. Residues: CASTNDGGSGYTF.

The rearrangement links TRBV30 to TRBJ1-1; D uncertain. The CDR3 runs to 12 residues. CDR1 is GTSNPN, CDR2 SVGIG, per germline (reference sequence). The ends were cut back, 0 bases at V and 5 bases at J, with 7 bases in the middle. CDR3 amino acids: CAWSVGDTEAFF. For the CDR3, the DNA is TGTGCCTGGAGTGTCGGGGATACTGAAGCTTTCTTT.

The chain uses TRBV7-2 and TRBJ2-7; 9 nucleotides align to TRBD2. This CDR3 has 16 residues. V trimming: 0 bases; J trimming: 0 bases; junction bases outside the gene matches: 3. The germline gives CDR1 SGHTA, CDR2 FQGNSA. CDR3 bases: TGTGCCAGCAGCTTAGCAGGGACTAGCAGCTCCTACGAGCAGTACTTC. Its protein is CASSLAGTSSSYEQYF.

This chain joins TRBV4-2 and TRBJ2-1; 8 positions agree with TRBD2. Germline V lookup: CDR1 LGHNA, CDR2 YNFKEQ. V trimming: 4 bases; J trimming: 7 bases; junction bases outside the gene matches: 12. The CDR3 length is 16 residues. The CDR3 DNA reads TGTGCCAGCAGCCCGGGTGGGGGACTAGGTCAGAATGAGCAGTTCTTC. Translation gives CASSPGGGLGQNEQFF.